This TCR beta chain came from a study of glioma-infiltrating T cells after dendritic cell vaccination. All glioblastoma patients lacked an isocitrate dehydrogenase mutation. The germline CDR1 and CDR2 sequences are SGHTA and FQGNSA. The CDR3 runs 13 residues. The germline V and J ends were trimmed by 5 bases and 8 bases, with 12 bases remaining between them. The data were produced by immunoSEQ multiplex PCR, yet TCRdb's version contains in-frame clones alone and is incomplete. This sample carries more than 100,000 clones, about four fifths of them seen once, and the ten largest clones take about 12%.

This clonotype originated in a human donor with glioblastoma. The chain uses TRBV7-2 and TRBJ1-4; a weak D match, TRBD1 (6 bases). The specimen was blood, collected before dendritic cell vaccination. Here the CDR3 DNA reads TGTGCCAGCAGCGAACAGGGAAGGGAAAAACTGTTTTTT. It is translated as CASSEQGREKLFF. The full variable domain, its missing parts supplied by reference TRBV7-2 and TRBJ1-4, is GAGVSQSPSNKVTEKGKDVELRCDPISGHTALYWYRQSLGQGLEFLIYFQGNSAPDKSGLPSDRFSAERTGGSVSTLTIQRTQQEDSAVYLCASSEQGREKLFFGSGTQLSVL.